A single sample gave rise to the 10 T cell receptor beta chains below, sequenced in a study of blood T cell repertoires in COVID-19. Generated by immunoSEQ multiplex PCR, the TCRdb table keeps only in-frame clones and is missing some. The top ten hold approximately 7% of the sample, which has nearly 70,000 clones, 90% to 95% seen once. Sequencing was performed on peripheral blood. These receptors came from a man aged 40-55 years with COVID-19, enrolled during active disease.

The chain joins TRBV9 to TRBJ2-1; 7 bases are a match to TRBD1. Per the germline V gene, CDR1 is SGDLS and CDR2 is YYNGEE. This CDR3 contains 15 residues. With V trimmed by 0 bases and J by 3 bases, 3 bases remained unmatched. CDR3 sequence reads: CASSVDGQDYNEQFF. For the CDR3, the DNA is TGTGCCAGCAGCGTAGATGGACAGGACTACAATGAGCAGTTCTTC.

This chain joins TRBV6-2 or TRBV6-3 and TRBJ2-5; perhaps TRBD2 as D (5 bases). The CDR3 contains 13 residues. Trimming removed 5 bases at V and 5 bases at J, with 12 bases between. Looked up from germline, CDR1 is MNHEY and CDR2 is SVGEGT. The CDR3 nucleotides read TGTGCCAGCAGTGACTTGAGGGCGGAGACCCAGTACTTC. Protein product: CASSDLRAETQYF.

This chain links TRBV2 with TRBJ1-3; D is perhaps TRBD1 (5 bases). CDR1 and CDR2 from the germline V gene are SNHLY and FYNNEI. The CDR3 runs to 14 residues. V was trimmed by 4 bases and J by 4 bases, leaving 11 bases between them. The CDR3 here is CASSAGFSGNTIYF. The CDR3 bases are TGTGCCAGCAGTGCAGGGTTCTCGGGAAACACCATATATTTT.

The CDR3 region is CASSERGVRYYNEQFF. CDR3 DNA: TGTGCCAGCAGTGAACGGGGGGTCAGATACTACAATGAGCAGTTCTTC. The chain couples TRBV6-1 to TRBJ2-1; 7 nucleotides align to TRBD2. J gave up 3 bases and V 2 bases, and 7 bases lay outside the gene matches. The CDR3 loop spans 16 amino acids. Germline V lookup: CDR1 MNHNS, CDR2 SASEGT.

The V call is TRBV3-1 (or the pseudogene TRBV3-2), the J call TRBJ2-7; D possibly corresponds to TRBD1 (5 bases). There are 12 residues in the CDR3. From germline, CDR1 is LGHDT and CDR2 YNNKEL (reference sequence). Deletions cut 11 bases from V and 3 bases from J, with 14 bases between. CDR3 nucleotides: TGTGCCCCGATGGGGCCAAACTACGAGCAGTACTTC. Residues: CAPMGPNYEQYF.

The chain carries TRBV29-1 and TRBJ1-2; possible D gene TRBD1, 5 bases. Per germline, CDR1 SQVTM and CDR2 ANQGSEA. Trimming stripped 8 bases from V and 7 bases from J, with 14 bases between. The CDR3 has 11 residues. The CDR3 DNA reads TGCAGCTTCCGGCTGGGGGGTGGCTACACCTTC. Encoded protein: CSFRLGGGYTF.

CDR3 bases: TGTGCCAGCAGCTTAGGGTGGGGACAGGATAACTATGGCTACACCTTC. It specifies CASSLGWGQDNYGYTF. J is TRBJ1-2 and V is TRBV7-9, with 8 bases that match TRBD1. The V gene's germline CDR1 is SEHNR and CDR2 FQNEAQ (reference sequence). The CDR3 spans 16 residues. Losses at the gene ends were 1 base for V and 1 base for J; bases not matched to a gene: 5.

The CDR3, as DNA: TGCGCCAGCAAATTACTAGCGGGCAGGTACAATGAGCAGTTCTTC. Its translation is CASKLLAGRYNEQFF. This chain links TRBV5-1 with TRBJ2-1; TRBD2 agrees at 9 bases. The V gene end was trimmed by 6 bases and the J gene end by 4 bases; junction bases not matched to a gene: 8. Per germline, CDR1 SGHRS and CDR2 YFSETQ. This CDR3 region has 15 residues.

In this sample, this clone turned up a few times. This rearrangement joins TRBV6-5 to TRBJ1-1; 8 nucleotides match TRBD1. CDR3 length: 12 amino acids. Germline CDR1 reads MNHEY; CDR2 reads SVGAGI. With V trimmed by 10 bases and J by 3 bases, 4 bases remained unmatched. CDR3 DNA: TGTGCCATACAGGGGGGTGACACTGAAGCTTTCTTT. Translation gives CAIQGGDTEAFF.

The CDR3 protein is CAISSSNQPQHF. In DNA, the CDR3 is TGTGCCATCAGCAGTAGCAATCAGCCCCAGCATTTT. The J gene is TRBJ1-5, the V gene TRBV10-3; D is ambiguous. Germline assignment: CDR1 ENHRY and CDR2 SYGVKD. The ends were cut back, 6 bases at V and 0 bases at J, with 3 bases in the middle. CDR3 length: 12 residues.